Listed here are 2 T cell receptor beta chains from one sample, sequenced in a study of vaccination effects on CD4 cells after COVID-19. The data were produced by immunoSEQ multiplex PCR, yet TCRdb's version contains in-frame clones alone and is incomplete. The table includes just under 45,000 clones, around 80% detected once. Their antigens are not known. Ahead of sequencing, the ViraFEST assay grew antigen-specific CD4+ T cells using viral peptide pools. When ten to eleven days of culture had elapsed, CD4+ T cells were isolated. The study found no prior SARS-CoV-2 infection in the vaccine recipients, who tested negative for nucleocapsid antibodies. The input for sequencing was CD4+ T cells from PBMCs cultured with SARS-CoV-2 spike peptides, taken before COVID-19 vaccination. These receptors all come from a human donor who received a COVID-19 vaccine.

The rearrangement links TRBV24-1 to TRBJ2-1, with TRBD2 as a possible D gene (5 bases). The V gene's germline CDR1 is KGHDR and CDR2 SFDVKD. The CDR3 has 13 residues. The ends were cut back, 4 bases at V and 9 bases at J, with 12 bases in the middle. The CDR3, as DNA: TGTGCCACCAGTGAGATAGCGTCGAGTGAGCAGTTCTTC. It yields the protein CATSEIASSEQFF.

The gene calls are TRBV12-3 or TRBV12-4 and TRBJ2-1, with D possibly being TRBD1 (6 bases). V was pared by 10 bases and J by 2 bases, with 12 bases between. The CDR3 covers 13 residues. The CDR3 nucleotides are TGTGCCACCCGGGACAAAACCTACAATGAGCAGTTCTTC. It translates to CATRDKTYNEQFF.